These 2 T cell receptor beta chains were all obtained from the same sample, sequenced in a study of regulatory T cells in long-lasting Graves disease. Sequencing libraries for TCR beta were prepared with iRepertoire HTBI primers and Arm-PCR of CDR3 regions. A single record per CDR3 protein comes from TCRdb applying MiXCR to the multiplex PCR reads. This table holds about 620,000 distinct CDR3 sequences, 15% to 20% found once. Documented time point: newly diagnosed GD, antithyroid drugs for less than 3 months. From RNA extracted from PBMCs, the TCR library was made. The same specimen was also included in a second study, on T cells in Graves' hyperthyroidism and ophthalmopathy.

Here the sequenced sample was peripheral blood mononuclear cells (PBMCs), taken at new diagnosis, from a patient treated with antithyroid drugs. The receptors derive from a woman aged 30 to 39 with Graves disease.

This clonotype was counted many times. The chain uses TRBV2 and TRBJ2-3; 10 bases agree with TRBD2. Unmatched junction bases numbered 8, after V lost 10 bases and J lost 4 bases. The CDR3 runs to 14 residues. Germline CDR1 and CDR2: SNHLY and FYNNEI. This chain's CDR3 is CATSGLATSDTQYF. The DNA of the CDR3 is TGTGCCACTTCGGGACTAGCGACTTCAGATACGCAGTATTTT.

This clonotype was seen repeatedly, ten times or more. This chain links TRBV19 with TRBJ1-5; D gene ambiguous. Germline CDR1 is LNHDA and CDR2 is SQIVND (reference sequence). There are 14 residues in the CDR3. V was clipped by 3 bases and J by 2 bases, with 8 bases between them. Here the CDR3 reads CASSIGPGNQPQHF. CDR3 DNA sequence: TGTGCCAGTAGTATTGGACCTGGCAATCAGCCCCAGCATTTT.